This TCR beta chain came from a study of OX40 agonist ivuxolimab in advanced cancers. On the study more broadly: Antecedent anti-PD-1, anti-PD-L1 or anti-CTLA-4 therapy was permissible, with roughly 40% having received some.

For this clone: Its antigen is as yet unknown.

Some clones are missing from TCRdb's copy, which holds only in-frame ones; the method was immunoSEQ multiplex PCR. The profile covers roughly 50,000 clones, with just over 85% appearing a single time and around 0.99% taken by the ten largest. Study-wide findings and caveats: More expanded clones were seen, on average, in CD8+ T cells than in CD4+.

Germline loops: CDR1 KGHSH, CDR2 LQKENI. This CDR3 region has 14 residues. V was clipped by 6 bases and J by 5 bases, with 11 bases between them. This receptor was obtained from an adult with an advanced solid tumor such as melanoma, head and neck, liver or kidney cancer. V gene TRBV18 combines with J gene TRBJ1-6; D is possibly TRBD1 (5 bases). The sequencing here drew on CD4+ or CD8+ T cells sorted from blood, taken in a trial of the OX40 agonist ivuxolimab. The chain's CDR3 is CASSRDRHNSPLHF. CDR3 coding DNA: TGTGCCAGCTCCCGGGACCGTCATAATTCACCCCTCCACTTT.